This passage covers 5 T cell receptor beta chains from one sample sequenced in a study of shared clonotypes between healthy human individuals. Data came from immunoSEQ multiplex PCR; TCRdb stores just in-frame clones and leaves some out. The table lists some 630,000 clones, roughly 78% of them singletons. The specimen was memory CD4+ T cells sorted from blood. Subset noted: CD45RA-negative fraction. The receptor set was obtained from a woman aged 25-40 years in good health.

V gene TRBV10-2 combines with J gene TRBJ2-7; 11 nucleotides align to TRBD2. Per the germline V gene, CDR1 is WSHSY and CDR2 is SAAADI. The CDR3 runs 13 residues. The V and J ends lost 6 bases and 7 bases, in that order; junction bases with no gene match: 5. CDR3 residues: CASRLAGEGEQYF. CDR3 coding DNA: TGCGCCAGCAGACTAGCGGGAGAGGGGGAGCAGTACTTC.

CDR3 region: CASSSTGDRSDTQYF. CDR3 sequence (DNA): TGCGCCAGCAGTTCCACGGGAGACCGGTCAGATACGCAGTATTTT. The chain employs TRBV10-1 and TRBJ2-3; D is possibly TRBD2 (6 bases). This CDR3 contains 15 residues. CDR1 and CDR2 from the germline V gene are WNHNN and SYGVQD (reference sequence). V lost 5 bases to trimming and J lost 4 bases, with 16 bases between them.

The J gene is TRBJ2-1, the V gene TRBV18; 11 bases are a match to TRBD2. Germline CDR1 and CDR2: KGHSH and LQKENI. The CDR3 is made up of 16 amino acids. Germline trimming cut 1 base from V and 5 bases from J; bases unmatched to any gene: 4. The CDR3 sequence is CASSPLETSGDNEQFF. The CDR3, as DNA: TGTGCCAGCTCACCACTAGAGACTAGCGGGGACAATGAGCAGTTCTTC.

The table lists this clone with a few counts. The chain uses TRBV10-3 and TRBJ1-2; 8 nucleotides line up with TRBD1. The germline V gene has CDR1 ENHRY and CDR2 SYGVKD. This CDR3 is 13 amino acids long. The V and J ends lost 5 bases and 3 bases, in that order; junction bases with no gene match: 2. CDR3 nucleotide sequence: TGTGCCATCAGTCCGGACAGGGACTATGGCTACACCTTC. Protein product: CAISPDRDYGYTF.

The rearrangement links TRBV7-8 to TRBJ2-7; the D is unclear. Trimming stripped 2 bases from V and 3 bases from J, with 11 bases between. CDR1 SGHVS and CDR2 FQNEAQ come from the germline V gene. The CDR3 contains 14 residues. The CDR3 DNA sequence: TGTGCCAGCAGCTTAATGGTCGTAGACTACGAGCAGTACTTC. Its protein product is CASSLMVVDYEQYF.